A selection of T cell receptor beta chains follows, all from one sample in a study of cytomegalovirus exposure and HLA in healthy donors. Measured with immunoSEQ multiplex PCR; TCRdb has only the in-frame clones, and not every one. The sample has about 170,000 clones, approximately 79% seen once. Sequencing input: PBMCs. The receptors originated from a male donor in good health and CMV-seronegative. Each CDR3 is given with its conserved first and last residue. The D gene is left open where the match is weak. Clone size is not always given. Where it is, it says once, few, many or a class for expanded clones.

TRBV7-8	NA	TRBJ1-2	NA	CASSPSSYGYTF	TGTGCCAGCAGCCCGTCCTCCTATGGCTACACCTTC
TRBV7-8	NA	TRBJ2-5	NA	CASSSYRVGGRETQYF	TGTGCCAGCAGCTCTTACAGGGTGGGGGGGAGGGAGACCCAGTACTTC
TRBV4-1	NA	TRBJ1-5	NA	CASSQEVADYSNQPQHF	TGCGCCAGCAGCCAAGAGGTCGCGGATTATAGCAATCAGCCCCAGCATTTT
TRBV5-1	NA	TRBJ1-5	TRBD1	CASSLGQGANQPQHF	TGCGCCAGCAGCTTGGGTCAGGGGGCGAATCAGCCCCAGCATTTT
TRBV28	NA	TRBJ1-5	TRBD1	CASATGGSNQPQHF	TGTGCCAGCGCAACAGGGGGTAGCAATCAGCCCCAGCATTTT
TRBV19	once	TRBJ2-5	NA	CASSPSDSSKTQYF	TGTGCCAGTAGTCCCTCGGACAGCTCTAAGACCCAGTACTTC
TRBV30	NA	TRBJ2-2	NA	CAWSVVGAGELFF	TGTGCCTGGAGTGTAGTAGGGGCCGGGGAGCTGTTTTTT
TRBV30	NA	TRBJ1-3	NA	CAWSVRGSDGNTIYF	TGTGCCTGGAGTGTACGAGGGTCTGATGGAAACACCATATATTTT
TRBV5-4	NA	TRBJ2-7	NA	CASSFRARGVEQYF	TGTGCCAGCAGCTTCCGGGCCAGGGGGGTCGAGCAGTACTTC
TRBV7-9	NA	TRBJ1-2	NA	CASRSPGQGMGGYTF	TGTGCCAGCAGATCCCCCGGGCAGGGAATGGGTGGCTACACCTTC
TRBV11-2	few	TRBJ2-3	TRBD1	CASSRDRGTDTQYF	TGTGCCAGCAGCCGTGACAGGGGGACAGATACGCAGTATTTT
TRBV18	NA	TRBJ2-1	NA	CASSPLAGSSYNEQFF	TGTGCCAGCTCACCCCTTGCAGGAAGCTCCTACAATGAGCAGTTCTTC
TRBV6-1	once	TRBJ1-1	NA	CASNELETGGTEAFF	TGTGCCAGCAATGAGTTGGAAACCGGGGGGACTGAAGCTTTCTTT
TRBV10-3	NA	TRBJ2-7	NA	CAIMGHGLPEQYF	TGTGCCATCATGGGACACGGACTTCCAGAGCAGTACTTC
TRBV27	NA	TRBJ2-2	NA	CASSRYDRTIITGELFF	TGTGCCAGCAGCCGGTACGACAGGACAATTATCACCGGGGAGCTGTTTTTT
TRBV6-5	NA	TRBJ1-2	NA	CATVGSSYGYTF	TGTGCCACCGTGGGGAGCAGCTATGGCTACACCTTC
TRBV4-1	NA	TRBJ1-5	NA	CASSQDVGGGQPQHF	TGCGCCAGCAGCCAAGATGTCGGGGGAGGGCAGCCCCAGCATTTT
TRBV5-4	NA	TRBJ1-1	NA	CASSFYRVRGRTEAFF	TGTGCCAGCAGCTTCTACAGGGTGAGGGGTAGAACTGAAGCTTTCTTT
TRBV13	NA	TRBJ2-2	TRBD2	CASSLGLAVNTGELFF	TGTGCCAGCAGCTTAGGGCTAGCGGTGAACACCGGGGAGCTGTTTTTT
TRBV20-1	NA	TRBJ2-5	TRBD1	CSASWETGQYF	TGCAGTGCTAGTTGGGAGACAGGGCAGTACTTC
TRBV6-5	NA	TRBJ2-7	NA	CASSYSRLSYEQYF	TGTGCCAGCAGTTACTCGAGGCTTTCCTACGAGCAGTACTTC
TRBV11-2	once	TRBJ2-5	TRBD2	CASSRNPGGGVGETQYF	TGTGCCAGCAGCCGCAACCCGGGCGGGGGGGTAGGAGAGACCCAGTACTTC
TRBV21-1	few	TRBJ1-5	NA	CASSKGGRTGAFFNQPQHF	TGTGCCAGCAGCAAAGGGGGGAGGACAGGGGCCTTTTTTAATCAGCCCCAGCATTTT
TRBV11-2	NA	TRBJ2-7	NA	CASSLDRGNEQYF	TGTGCCAGCAGCTTAGATCGGGGGAACGAGCAGTACTTC
TRBV7-9	NA	TRBJ2-3	NA	CASSPLGASTDTQYF	TGTGCCAGCAGCCCGTTGGGGGCTAGCACAGATACGCAGTATTTT
TRBV6-5	once	TRBJ2-7	NA	CASSYRSHYEQYF	TGTGCCAGCAGTTACCGGAGCCACTACGAGCAGTACTTC
TRBV13	NA	TRBJ2-1	TRBD2	CASSSPSGGINEQFF	TGTGCCAGCAGCTCCCCTAGCGGGGGAATTAATGAGCAGTTCTTC
TRBV6-5	NA	TRBJ2-1	NA	CASGGIRGSYNEQFF	TGTGCCAGCGGGGGTATCAGGGGCTCCTACAATGAGCAGTTCTTC
TRBV19	NA	TRBJ1-2	NA	CASSIEGQSYGYTF	TGTGCCAGTAGTATTGAGGGACAATCCTATGGCTACACCTTC
TRBV10-3	once	TRBJ1-5	NA	CAISDGRGAYSNQPQHF	TGTGCCATCAGTGACGGGAGGGGGGCGTATAGCAATCAGCCCCAGCATTTT
TRBV6-5	NA	TRBJ1-4	NA	CASSYSGRGEKLFF	TGTGCCAGCAGTTACTCGGGCAGGGGTGAAAAACTGTTTTTT
TRBV19	NA	TRBJ1-5	NA	CASNGGYSNQPQHF	TGTGCCAGTAACGGGGGTTATAGCAATCAGCCCCAGCATTTT
TRBV9	once	TRBJ1-1	NA	CASSVASGHPNTEAFF	TGTGCCAGCAGCGTAGCTTCGGGACACCCGAACACTGAAGCTTTCTTT
TRBV11-2	NA	TRBJ2-1	TRBD2	CASSFGGAVNEQFF	TGTGCCAGCAGCTTCGGGGGGGCTGTCAATGAGCAGTTCTTC
TRBV11-2	few	TRBJ1-2	TRBD1	CASSLGSGGGFGYTF	TGTGCCAGCAGCTTAGGGAGTGGAGGGGGCTTTGGCTACACCTTC
TRBV6-5	NA	TRBJ1-2	NA	CASSWGVQSLNYGYTF	TGTGCCAGCAGTTGGGGGGTGCAGTCCCTAAATTATGGCTACACCTTC
TRBV29-1	NA	TRBJ2-5	NA	CSVGRGWYQETQYF	TGCAGCGTTGGGCGGGGTTGGTACCAAGAGACCCAGTACTTC
TRBV6-5	NA	TRBJ2-7	NA	CASTSGYEQYF	TGTGCCAGCACGAGCGGCTACGAGCAGTACTTC
TRBV6-1	NA	TRBJ2-7	TRBD2	CASNLAGGSYEQYF	TGTGCCAGCAACCTAGCGGGGGGTTCCTACGAGCAGTACTTC
TRBV5-6	NA	TRBJ1-4	TRBD1	CASSAPGGVGEKLFF	TGTGCCAGCAGCGCCCCAGGGGGTGTAGGTGAAAAACTGTTTTTT
TRBV18	few	TRBJ2-7	NA	CASSPSAYEQYF	TGTGCCAGCTCACCAAGCGCCTACGAGCAGTACTTC
TRBV6-1	once	TRBJ1-2	TRBD1	CASSDRGLTYGYTF	TGTGCCAGCAGTGACAGGGGGCTAACCTATGGCTACACCTTC
TRBV29-1	NA	TRBJ2-5	NA	CSVGGTDQETQYF	TGCAGCGTCGGCGGGACAGACCAAGAGACCCAGTACTTC
TRBV18	once	TRBJ2-7	NA	CASSPRNRVPSVHEQYF	TGTGCCAGCTCACCGCGGAACAGGGTCCCATCGGTCCACGAGCAGTACTTC
TRBV29-1	NA	TRBJ2-3	NA	CSVEVQPPDTQYF	TGCAGCGTTGAAGTACAGCCACCAGATACGCAGTATTTT